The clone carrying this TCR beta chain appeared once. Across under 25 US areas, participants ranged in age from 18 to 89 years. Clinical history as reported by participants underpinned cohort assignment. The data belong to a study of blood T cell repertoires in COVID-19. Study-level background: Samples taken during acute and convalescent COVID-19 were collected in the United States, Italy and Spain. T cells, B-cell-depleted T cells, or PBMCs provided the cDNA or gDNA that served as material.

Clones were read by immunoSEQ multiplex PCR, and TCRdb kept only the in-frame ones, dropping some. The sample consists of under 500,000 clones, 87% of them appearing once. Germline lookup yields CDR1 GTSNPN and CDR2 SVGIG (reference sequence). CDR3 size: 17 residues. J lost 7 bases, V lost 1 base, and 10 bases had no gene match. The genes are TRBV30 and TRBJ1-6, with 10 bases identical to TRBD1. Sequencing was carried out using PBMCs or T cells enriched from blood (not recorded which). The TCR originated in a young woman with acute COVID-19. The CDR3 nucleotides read TGTGCCTGGAGTGGAAACCGGGACAGGGGTTACAATTCACCCCTCCACTTT. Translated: CAWSGNRDRGYNSPLHF.